These 20 T cell receptor beta chains originate from one sample sequenced in a study of T-cell memory formation after mild COVID-19. TCRdb ran MiXCR on the 5' RACE reads and lists one entry per CDR3 protein. The table lists roughly 150,000 distinct CDR3 sequences, about 14% of them singletons. The sequenced sample consisted of PBMCs or a T cell subset sorted from them (not recorded which). These receptors all stem from an adult woman who had mild COVID-19 (a few samples of this study predate the infection). Cell type and time point are not known.

This clonotype was recorded many times. The chain combines TRBV18 with TRBJ2-1; 7 nucleotides align to TRBD2. The CDR3 spans 16 residues. The ends lost 2 bases at V and 3 bases at J; junction bases unmatched: 7. Germline CDR1 reads KGHSH; CDR2 reads LQKENI. CDR3 sequence: CASSPYARGFYNEQFF. CDR3 nucleotide sequence: TGTGCCAGCTCACCATATGCGCGGGGGTTCTACAATGAGCAGTTCTTC.

The gene calls are TRBV4-1 and TRBJ1-4, with TRBD1 as a possible D gene (5 bases). V was clipped by 2 bases and J by 5 bases, with 21 bases between them. This CDR3 comprises 18 residues. The germline V gene has CDR1 MGHRA and CDR2 YSYEKL. The CDR3 protein is CASSQRGPGDRGNEKLFF. The CDR3, as DNA: TGCGCCAGCAGCCAACGGGGCCCGGGGGATCGTGGAAATGAAAAACTGTTTTTT.

The chain carries TRBV6-1 and TRBJ1-1; no clear D. The CDR3 covers 14 residues. CDR1 MNHNS and CDR2 SASEGT come from the germline V gene. V shed 6 bases and J shed 3 bases, with 14 bases lying between them. This CDR3 reads CASRNLGGYTEAFF. CDR3 DNA sequence: TGTGCCAGCAGAAATCTCGGAGGGTACACTGAAGCTTTCTTT.

The table lists this clonotype with many counts. The rearrangement joins TRBV7-9 to TRBJ2-1; no clear D. CDR1 is SEHNR and CDR2 is FQNEAQ in the germline V gene (reference sequence). Between the trimmed V and J ends, which lost 5 bases and 8 bases, there was a span of 7 bases. CDR3 size: 11 residues. CDR3 protein: CASSLAHEQFF. The CDR3, as DNA: TGTGCCAGCAGCCTGGCCCATGAGCAGTTCTTC.

The rearrangement uses TRBV7-2 and TRBJ2-3; D remains unclear. V was shortened by 2 bases and J by 5 bases, with 8 bases between the two germline ends. The CDR3 has 13 residues. The V gene's germline CDR1 is SGHTA and CDR2 FQGNSA. Written as DNA, the CDR3 is TGTGCCAGCAGCTTATCCGGGTTAGATACGCAGTATTTT. Translating it yields CASSLSGLDTQYF.

The chain joins TRBV4-3 to TRBJ1-1, with 11 bases lining up with TRBD1. Germline trimming cut 2 bases from V and 5 bases from J; bases unmatched to any gene: 7. Looked up from germline, CDR1 is LGHNA and CDR2 is YSLEER. The CDR3 is made up of 16 amino acids. DNA for the CDR3: TGCGCCAGCAGCCAACGGACAGGGGGCGCGGGTACTGAAGCTTTCTTT. As protein: CASSQRTGGAGTEAFF.

A few counts support this clonotype. The chain couples TRBV9 to TRBJ2-7; D uncertain. This CDR3 has 14 residues. V lost 4 bases, J lost 2 bases, and 13 bases lay in between. The V gene's germline CDR1 is SGDLS and CDR2 YYNGEE. The CDR3 DNA follows: TGTGCCAGCAGCTCCCCCGAGGCCCCCTACGAGCAGTACTTC. Protein sequence: CASSSPEAPYEQYF.

This clonotype was seen only a few times. V gene TRBV19 combines with J gene TRBJ2-1, with TRBD1 matching 7 bases. Trimming took 1 base from V and 0 from J; bases not matched to a gene: 9. CDR1 LNHDA and CDR2 SQIVND come from the germline V gene (reference sequence). This CDR3 has 18 residues. In nucleotides, the CDR3 is TGTGCCAGTAGTATAGTAGTAGGGGGCGGCAGCTCCTACAATGAGCAGTTCTTC. Its protein is CASSIVVGGGSSYNEQFF. Full variable domain (rest looked up from reference TRBV19 and TRBJ2-1): DGGITQSPKYLFRKEGQNVTLSCEQNLNHDAMYWYRQDPGQGLRLIYYSQIVNDFQKGDIAEGYSVSREKKESFPLTVTSAQKNPTAFYLCASSIVVGGGSSYNEQFFGPGTRLTVL.

This clonotype appeared a few times. This rearrangement joins TRBV7-9 to TRBJ2-1; a possible D gene is TRBD2 (5 bases). The V end lost 6 bases, the J end lost 3 bases, and 15 bases lay between the germline ends. Looked up from germline, CDR1 is SEHNR and CDR2 is FQNEAQ (reference sequence). The CDR3 sequence is 15 residues long. As DNA, the CDR3 is TGTGCCAGCAGTGCGGTGTCCGGGGACTACAATGAGCAGTTCTTC. Translated: CASSAVSGDYNEQFF.

In its sample, this clonotype was seen once. The chain combines TRBV2 with TRBJ1-1; a possible D gene is TRBD1 (6 bases). V was cut by 7 bases and J by 11 bases, with 17 bases left in between. Germline CDR1 is SNHLY and CDR2 is FYNNEI. The CDR3 has 12 amino acids. The CDR3 DNA reads as TGTGCCAGCACCTACCGGGGGGCGGGCGCTTTCTTT. This encodes CASTYRGAGAFF. Filled out from reference TRBV2 and TRBJ1-1, the complete variable domain reads EPEVTQTPSHQVTQMGQEVILRCVPISNHLYFYWYRQILGQKVEFLVSFYNNEISEKSEIFDDQFSVERPDGSNFTLKIRSTKLEDSAMYFCASTYRGAGAFFGQGTRLTVV.

The V and J genes are TRBV5-1 and TRBJ1-5, with a tentative D call TRBD1 (6 bases). The CDR3 has 15 amino acids. CDR1 and CDR2 (germline): SGHRS, YFSETQ. V lost 0 bases to trimming and J lost 4 bases, with 11 bases between them. The CDR3 nucleotides are TGCGCCAGCAGCTTGGATGGGGGGCAAAATCAGCCCCAGCATTTT. Its translation: CASSLDGGQNQPQHF.

The chain employs TRBV7-9 and TRBJ2-7; no clear D gene. V dropped 5 bases and J dropped 2 bases, with 13 bases sitting between them. CDR1 and CDR2 from the germline V gene are SEHNR and FQNEAQ (reference sequence). The CDR3 contains 14 residues. CDR3 bases: TGTGCCAGCAGCCCCGGAAGCGACCCCTACGAGCAGTACTTC. Translation: CASSPGSDPYEQYF.

The sample holds a few counts of this clonotype. The rearrangement joins TRBV5-6 to TRBJ2-7; D is undetermined. Per the germline V gene, CDR1 is SGHDT and CDR2 is YYEEEE. The V gene lost 4 bases and the J gene lost 7 bases, with 18 bases spanning the gap. This CDR3 is 14 amino acids long. The CDR3 nucleotides are TGTGCCAGCAGCCTACTCCGGTGCCCGTGGGAGCAGTACTTC. It yields the protein CASSLLRCPWEQYF.

V usage is TRBV7-9 and J usage is TRBJ1-2; D remains ambiguous. This CDR3 contains 12 residues. The germline gives CDR1 SEHNR, CDR2 FQNEAQ (reference sequence). The ends were cut back, 5 bases at V and 6 bases at J, with 10 bases in the middle. CDR3 protein: CASSPAANGYTF. The CDR3 nucleotides are TGTGCCAGCAGCCCAGCTGCGAATGGCTACACCTTC.

This clonotype has more than one count but fewer than ten. The chain uses TRBV9 and TRBJ2-3; possibly TRBD2 for D (5 bases). Trimming left V 2 bases short and J 2 bases short, with 12 bases between. The CDR3 consists of 15 residues. Germline V lookup: CDR1 SGDLS, CDR2 YYNGEE. Here the CDR3 DNA reads TGTGCCAGCAGCGTGGGAGCGGTCAACACAGATACGCAGTATTTT. It translates to CASSVGAVNTDTQYF.

The CDR3 here is CASSHPPSRVGGLGAVGYGYTF. As DNA, the CDR3 is TGTGCCAGCAGTCACCCGCCGAGCCGCGTCGGGGGTCTGGGGGCTGTTGGCTATGGCTACACCTTC. The chain uses TRBV6-2 or TRBV6-3 and TRBJ1-2, with a tentative D call TRBD1 (6 bases). Per the germline V gene, CDR1 is MNHEY and CDR2 is SVGEGT. CDR3 length equals 22 residues. Trimming pared 5 bases from V and 4 bases from J, leaving 38 bases between.

The chain has TRBV7-8 and TRBJ2-5, with TRBD2 matching over 7 bases. Germline trimming cut 1 base from V and 0 bases from J; bases unmatched to any gene: 11. This CDR3 is built from 18 residues. The germline V gene has CDR1 SGHVS and CDR2 FQNEAQ. The CDR3 region is CASSLELAWGSYQETQYF. CDR3 nucleotides: TGTGCCAGCAGCTTAGAACTAGCGTGGGGCTCTTACCAAGAGACCCAGTACTTC.

The chain has TRBV5-1 and TRBJ1-1; tentative D call: TRBD1 (5 bases). Germline CDR1 is SGHRS and CDR2 is YFSETQ. The V gene lost 5 bases and the J gene lost 4 bases, with 18 bases spanning the gap. The CDR3 is made up of 15 amino acids. For the CDR3, the DNA is TGCGCCAGCAGTCCCGGAGGGGTAATCGGCACTGAAGCTTTCTTT. Its protein is CASSPGGVIGTEAFF.

The rearrangement joins TRBV7-7 to TRBJ2-5, with a tentative D call TRBD2 (6 bases). Between the trimmed V and J ends, which lost 1 base and 7 bases, there was a span of 16 bases. This CDR3 has 15 residues. CDR1 is SSHAT, CDR2 FNYEAQ, per germline (reference sequence). CDR3 in DNA: TGTGCCAGCAGCTTAGAGTCGGGGGAGGTGGTGACCCAGTACTTC. Encoded protein: CASSLESGEVVTQYF. Drawing the rest from reference TRBV7-7 and TRBJ2-5, the complete variable domain is GAGVSQSPRYKVTKRGQDVTLRCDPISSHATLYWYQQALGQGPEFLTYFNYEAQPDKSGLPSDRFSAERPEGSISTLTIQRTEQRDSAMYRCASSLESGEVVTQYFGPGTRLLVL.

The rearrangement links TRBV20-1 to TRBJ2-5, with D unclear. The germline CDR1 and CDR2 sequences are DFQATT and SNEGSKA (reference sequence). Trimming pared 2 bases from V and 4 bases from J, leaving 5 bases between. There are 11 residues in the CDR3. The CDR3 nucleotides are TGCAGTGCTAGAACACGAGAGACCCAGTACTTC. Its protein is CSARTRETQYF.